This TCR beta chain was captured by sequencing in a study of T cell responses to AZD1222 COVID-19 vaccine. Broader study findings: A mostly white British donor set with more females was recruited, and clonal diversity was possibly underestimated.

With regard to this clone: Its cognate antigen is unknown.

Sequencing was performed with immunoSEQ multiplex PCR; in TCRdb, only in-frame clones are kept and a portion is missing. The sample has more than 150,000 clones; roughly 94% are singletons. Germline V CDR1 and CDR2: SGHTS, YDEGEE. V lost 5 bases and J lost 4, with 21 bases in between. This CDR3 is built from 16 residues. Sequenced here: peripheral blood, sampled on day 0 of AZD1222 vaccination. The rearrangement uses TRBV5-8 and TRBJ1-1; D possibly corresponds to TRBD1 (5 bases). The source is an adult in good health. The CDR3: CASRGRERVVGTEAFF. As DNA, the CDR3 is TGTGCCAGCAGGGGCAGGGAGAGGGTGGTTGGCACTGAAGCTTTCTTT.